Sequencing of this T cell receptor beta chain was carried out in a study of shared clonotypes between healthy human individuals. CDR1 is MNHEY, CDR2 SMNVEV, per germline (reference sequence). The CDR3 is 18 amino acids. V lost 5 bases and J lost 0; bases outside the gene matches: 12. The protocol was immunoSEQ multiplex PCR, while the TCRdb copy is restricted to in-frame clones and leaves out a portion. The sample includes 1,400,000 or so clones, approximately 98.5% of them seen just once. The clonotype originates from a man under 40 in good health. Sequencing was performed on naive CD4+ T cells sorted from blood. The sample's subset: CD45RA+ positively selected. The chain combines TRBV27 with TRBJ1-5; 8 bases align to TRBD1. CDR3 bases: TGTGCCAGCAGTCCTAGGGACAGGCGACTCTATAGCAATCAGCCCCAGCATTTT. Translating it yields CASSPRDRRLYSNQPQHF.